This T cell receptor beta chain was profiled in a study of T cell repertoires in cytomegalovirus infection. Across the study: Both CMV infection and a matching HLA type were indicated by public TCR beta signatures. Study-level results: Cumulative public TCR beta family frequency identified CMV carriers with the relevant HLA. In two of eight donors, the top clonotype was HLA-C-restricted CMV-specific.

To note about this clonotype: The target antigen is unknown.

TCRdb processed the reads anew with MiXCR; each CDR3 protein has one entry. The sample lists approximately 97,000 distinct CDR3 sequences; about 17% were seen once. The V gene lost 2 bases and the J gene lost 1 base, with 8 bases spanning the gap. Germline values: CDR1 MNHEY, CDR2 SVGEGT. The CDR3 totals 14 residues. The sequence was obtained from a human donor in good health (CMV status not recorded). Some clones in this sample may be carry-over from other donors' samples. The material sequenced was PBMCs. This sequence joins TRBV6-2 or TRBV6-3 and TRBJ2-5; D not certain. CDR3 sequence: CASSYGSVQETQYF. CDR3 in DNA: TGTGCCAGCAGTTACGGTTCAGTCCAAGAGACCCAGTACTTC.